Listed below are T cell receptor beta chains from one sample, sequenced in a study of long-term antiretroviral therapy in people with HIV. Method: immunoSEQ multiplex PCR; TCRdb's copy keeps in-frame clones and lacks some. This table holds roughly 29,000 clones, 80% found once. The sample consisted of unsorted PBMCs, taken 0.3 years after starting antiretroviral therapy. The origin of the receptors is a man in his forties with HIV. Both conserved end residues are part of each CDR3. Each record gives: CDR3 protein, CDR3 DNA, J gene, V gene, clone size, D gene. The D gene is left open where the match is weak. Rows give clone size only sometimes, using once, few, many, or a class for an expanded clone.

cdr3_aa: CASSSTIGSGTQYF; cdr3_nt: TGCGCCAGCAGCTCAACTATAGGTTCAGGGACCCAGTACTTC; j_call: TRBJ2-5; v_call: TRBV5-1; clone_size: .; d_call: .
cdr3_aa: CASMKGGNQETQYF; cdr3_nt: TGTGCCAGCATGAAGGGGGGAAACCAAGAGACCCAGTACTTC; j_call: TRBJ2-5; v_call: TRBV4-2; clone_size: .; d_call: .
cdr3_aa: CASRPGLAGGTYEQYF; cdr3_nt: TGTGCCAGCAGACCCGGACTAGCGGGGGGAACATACGAGCAGTACTTC; j_call: TRBJ2-7; v_call: TRBV2; clone_size: .; d_call: TRBD2
cdr3_aa: CASSPRQGRYNEQFF; cdr3_nt: TGTGCCAGCAGCCCGCGACAGGGTCGCTACAATGAGCAGTTCTTC; j_call: TRBJ2-1; v_call: TRBV7-2; clone_size: .; d_call: TRBD1
cdr3_aa: CASSEMGTGVRQPQHF; cdr3_nt: TGTGCCAGCTCGGAGATGGGGACAGGGGTGCGTCAGCCCCAGCATTTT; j_call: TRBJ1-5; v_call: TRBV18; clone_size: .; d_call: TRBD1
cdr3_aa: CASTRGRQDYGYTF; cdr3_nt: TGTGCCAGCACACGTGGTAGGCAGGACTATGGCTACACCTTC; j_call: TRBJ1-2; v_call: TRBV7-2; clone_size: .; d_call: .
cdr3_aa: CASSPGLAGVYNEQYF; cdr3_nt: TGTGCCAGCAGCCCGGGACTAGCGGGGGTGTATAATGAGCAGTACTTC; j_call: TRBJ2-7; v_call: TRBV7-2; clone_size: .; d_call: TRBD2
cdr3_aa: CASSEPRTGKYEQYF; cdr3_nt: TGTGCCAGCAGTGAACCTAGGACAGGGAAATACGAGCAGTACTTC; j_call: TRBJ2-7; v_call: TRBV6-1; clone_size: .; d_call: TRBD1
cdr3_aa: CASSAASGANVLTF; cdr3_nt: TGTGCCAGCAGTGCGGCCTCCGGGGCCAACGTCCTGACTTTC; j_call: TRBJ2-6; v_call: TRBV2; clone_size: .; d_call: .
cdr3_aa: CASSVEGRGVRAFF; cdr3_nt: TGTGCCAGCAGCGTCGAGGGGCGCGGTGTTCGAGCTTTCTTT; j_call: TRBJ1-1; v_call: TRBV9; clone_size: .; d_call: .
cdr3_aa: CASSLGGRGTEAFF; cdr3_nt: TGCGCCAGCAGCCTCGGGGGACGGGGAACTGAAGCTTTCTTT; j_call: TRBJ1-1; v_call: TRBV4-1; clone_size: few; d_call: .
cdr3_aa: CASSPPAGQGERYTF; cdr3_nt: TGCGCCAGCAGCCCTCCCGCTGGACAGGGAGAACGCTACACCTTC; j_call: TRBJ1-2; v_call: TRBV4-1; clone_size: few; d_call: TRBD1
cdr3_aa: CASSFAVRGYEQYF; cdr3_nt: TGTGCCAGCAGCTTTGCAGTCAGGGGCTACGAGCAGTACTTC; j_call: TRBJ2-7; v_call: TRBV7-8; clone_size: .; d_call: .
cdr3_aa: CASSIVGQRSYGYTF; cdr3_nt: TGTGCCAGTAGTATAGTGGGACAGAGATCCTATGGCTACACCTTC; j_call: TRBJ1-2; v_call: TRBV19; clone_size: .; d_call: TRBD1
cdr3_aa: CASSFRAARHNEQFF; cdr3_nt: TGTGCCAGCAGTTTTAGGGCAGCCCGGCACAATGAGCAGTTCTTC; j_call: TRBJ2-1; v_call: TRBV27; clone_size: .; d_call: .
cdr3_aa: CASSLAGAGSYEQYF; cdr3_nt: TGCGCCAGCAGCTTGGCCGGCGCGGGGTCCTACGAGCAGTACTTC; j_call: TRBJ2-7; v_call: TRBV5-1; clone_size: .; d_call: .
cdr3_aa: CASSLEAGTQETQYF; cdr3_nt: TGTGCCAGCAGCTTAGAAGCAGGGACCCAAGAGACCCAGTACTTC; j_call: TRBJ2-5; v_call: TRBV11-2; clone_size: few; d_call: .
cdr3_aa: CASSLEKGTGKNYGYTF; cdr3_nt: TGTGCCAGCAGCTTAGAAAAAGGGACAGGGAAGAACTATGGCTACACCTTC; j_call: TRBJ1-2; v_call: TRBV7-2; clone_size: few; d_call: TRBD1
cdr3_aa: CASSYWTRQETQYF; cdr3_nt: TGTGCCAGCAGCTATTGGACTCGACAAGAGACCCAGTACTTC; j_call: TRBJ2-5; v_call: TRBV13; clone_size: .; d_call: .
cdr3_aa: CASSFGTGTEAFF; cdr3_nt: TGTGCCAGCAGCTTCGGGACAGGCACTGAAGCTTTCTTT; j_call: TRBJ1-1; v_call: TRBV7-3; clone_size: .; d_call: TRBD1
cdr3_aa: CASSLPHLKTGLAKNIQYF; cdr3_nt: TGTGCCAGCAGCTTACCCCACCTGAAGACAGGACTAGCCAAAAACATTCAGTACTTC; j_call: TRBJ2-4; v_call: TRBV11-2; clone_size: .; d_call: .
cdr3_aa: CASSILAGGYGYTF; cdr3_nt: TGTGCCAGTAGTATACTGGCAGGGGGCTATGGCTACACCTTC; j_call: TRBJ1-2; v_call: TRBV19; clone_size: .; d_call: TRBD1
cdr3_aa: CASRTQGSETQYF; cdr3_nt: TGTGCCAGCAGAACACAGGGGAGCGAGACCCAGTACTTC; j_call: TRBJ2-5; v_call: TRBV5-8; clone_size: .; d_call: TRBD1
cdr3_aa: CASSLRMRGEDQPQHF; cdr3_nt: TGTGCCAGCAGCTTAAGAATGAGAGGGGAAGATCAGCCCCAGCATTTT; j_call: TRBJ1-5; v_call: TRBV7-9; clone_size: .; d_call: .
cdr3_aa: CSATRGEKLFF; cdr3_nt: TGCAGTGCTACTAGGGGTGAAAAACTGTTTTTT; j_call: TRBJ1-4; v_call: TRBV20-1; clone_size: .; d_call: .
cdr3_aa: CAWGGAGVISTGELFF; cdr3_nt: TGTGCCTGGGGTGGGGCTGGGGTTATTTCGACCGGGGAGCTGTTTTTT; j_call: TRBJ2-2; v_call: TRBV30; clone_size: once; d_call: .
cdr3_aa: CASSFHGNSGNTIYF; cdr3_nt: TGTGCCAGCAGTTTTCATGGTAACTCTGGAAACACCATATATTTT; j_call: TRBJ1-3; v_call: TRBV28; clone_size: .; d_call: .
cdr3_aa: CASSTPTGSGANVLTF; cdr3_nt: TGTGCCAGTAGTACCCCGACAGGGTCTGGGGCCAACGTCCTGACTTTC; j_call: TRBJ2-6; v_call: TRBV19; clone_size: .; d_call: TRBD1
cdr3_aa: CASRDRGLNTEAFF; cdr3_nt: TGCGCCAGCAGGGACAGGGGACTGAACACTGAAGCTTTCTTT; j_call: TRBJ1-1; v_call: TRBV10-2; clone_size: .; d_call: TRBD1
cdr3_aa: CASSVRASTDTQYF; cdr3_nt: TGTGCCAGCAGCGTCCGGGCCTCCACAGATACGCAGTATTTT; j_call: TRBJ2-3; v_call: TRBV9; clone_size: .; d_call: .
cdr3_aa: CASSLEAIAETQYF; cdr3_nt: TGTGCCAGCAGCTTAGAGGCTATCGCAGAGACCCAGTACTTC; j_call: TRBJ2-5; v_call: TRBV7-2; clone_size: .; d_call: .
cdr3_aa: CASRPTLQDTKNIQYF; cdr3_nt: TGTGCCAGTAGACCAACTTTACAGGATACCAAAAACATTCAGTACTTC; j_call: TRBJ2-4; v_call: TRBV19; clone_size: .; d_call: .
cdr3_aa: CASNPPGSTEAFF; cdr3_nt: TGTGCCAGCAACCCTCCAGGAAGCACTGAAGCTTTCTTT; j_call: TRBJ1-1; v_call: TRBV2; clone_size: .; d_call: .
cdr3_aa: CASSQEVSGASYEQYF; cdr3_nt: TGCGCCAGCAGCCAAGAAGTTAGCGGTGCCTCCTACGAGCAGTACTTC; j_call: TRBJ2-7; v_call: TRBV4-3; clone_size: .; d_call: .
cdr3_aa: CASSFLDRENGYTF; cdr3_nt: TGTGCCAGCAGTTTCCTCGACAGGGAGAATGGCTACACCTTC; j_call: TRBJ1-2; v_call: TRBV27; clone_size: .; d_call: TRBD1
cdr3_aa: CASSTRDRYYEQYF; cdr3_nt: TGTGCCAGCAGCACCCGGGACAGGTACTACGAGCAGTACTTC; j_call: TRBJ2-7; v_call: TRBV9; clone_size: .; d_call: TRBD1
cdr3_aa: CASSYQGTGGKDGYTF; cdr3_nt: TGTGCCAGCAGTTACCAGGGGACAGGGGGCAAGGATGGCTACACCTTC; j_call: TRBJ1-2; v_call: TRBV6-6; clone_size: .; d_call: TRBD1
cdr3_aa: CARTGHWAPDTQYF; cdr3_nt: TGTGCCAGAACCGGACACTGGGCCCCAGATACGCAGTATTTT; j_call: TRBJ2-3; v_call: TRBV5-3; clone_size: once; d_call: .
cdr3_aa: CASNPTGANYGYTF; cdr3_nt: TGTGCCAGCAACCCAACAGGGGCTAACTATGGCTACACCTTC; j_call: TRBJ1-2; v_call: TRBV7-9; clone_size: once; d_call: TRBD1
cdr3_aa: CASSSGGGRNQPQHF; cdr3_nt: TGTGCCAGCAGTTCGGGCGGCGGGCGCAATCAGCCCCAGCATTTT; j_call: TRBJ1-5; v_call: TRBV27; clone_size: .; d_call: .
cdr3_aa: CASSIGVSGRAQSEQYF; cdr3_nt: TGTGCCAGTAGTATTGGCGTCTCCGGGAGGGCCCAGAGCGAGCAGTACTTC; j_call: TRBJ2-7; v_call: TRBV19; clone_size: .; d_call: TRBD2